The rows below give T cell receptor beta chains drawn from one sample of a study of neoadjuvant anti-PD-1 for oral cavity cancer. Some clones are missing from TCRdb's copy, which holds only in-frame ones; the method was immunoSEQ multiplex PCR. The sample contains about 7,800 clones, 65% to 70% of which appear only once. Here the sequenced sample was PBMCs, taken after nivolumab (anti-PD-1) treatment. The receptors here all came from a person aged 35-79 years with oral cavity squamous cell carcinoma. CDR3s include the opening cysteine and the closing phenylalanine or tryptophan. D genes are given only for firm matches. Some rows mark clone size as missing; the rest say once, few, many or name a class of expanded clone.

size,D,J,V,CDR3,DNA
-,-,TRBJ2-7,TRBV4-3,CASSQVEGEAYEQYF,TGCGCCAGCAGCCAAGTCGAGGGGGAGGCCTACGAGCAGTACTTC
once,-,TRBJ1-5,TRBV4-3,CASSQGAGVQPQHF,TGCGCCAGCAGCCAAGGAGCAGGGGTTCAGCCCCAGCATTTT
-,-,TRBJ2-1,TRBV6-7,CASSYSGPHNEQFF,TGTGCCAGCAGTTACTCGGGACCCCACAATGAGCAGTTCTTC
-,TRBD1,TRBJ1-2,TRBV6-5,CASRRDSGNYGYTF,TGTGCCAGCAGACGGGACAGTGGCAACTATGGCTACACCTTC
-,-,TRBJ2-1,TRBV15,CATSRDVEVSYNEQFF,TGTGCCACCAGCAGAGATGTCGAGGTTTCCTACAATGAGCAGTTCTTC
few,TRBD1,TRBJ1-3,TRBV15,CATSTDRAAGNTIYF,TGTGCCACCAGCACCGACAGGGCGGCAGGAAACACCATATATTTT
-,-,TRBJ1-4,TRBV25-1,CASSASFGTNEKLFF,TGTGCCAGCAGTGCCAGCTTTGGAACTAATGAAAAACTGTTTTTT
-,-,TRBJ2-2,TRBV19,CASSQKEGVEAGELFF,TGTGCCAGTAGTCAAAAGGAAGGGGTGGAGGCCGGGGAGCTGTTTTTT
-,-,TRBJ2-7,TRBV10-3,CAIKGSGARGYEQYF,TGTGCCATCAAGGGGTCAGGGGCGAGGGGTTACGAGCAGTACTTC
-,TRBD1,TRBJ2-2,TRBV7-9,CASSFPGTGHTGELFF,TGTGCCAGCAGCTTCCCCGGGACAGGGCATACCGGGGAGCTGTTTTTT
-,-,TRBJ2-1,TRBV9,CASSVDSGILYNEQFF,TGTGCCAGCAGCGTAGATAGCGGAATACTATACAATGAGCAGTTCTTC
-,-,TRBJ2-7,TRBV28,CASSRVTYEQYF,TGTGCCAGCAGCAGGGTTACCTACGAGCAGTACTTC
-,-,TRBJ1-1,TRBV4-1,CASSQQGWTEAFF,TGCGCCAGCAGCCAACAGGGGTGGACTGAAGCTTTCTTT
-,TRBD2,TRBJ2-7,TRBV28,CASSPSGGAWEQYF,TGTGCCAGCAGCCCTAGCGGGGGGGCGTGGGAGCAGTACTTC
-,TRBD1,TRBJ2-5,TRBV18,CASSPSTGDETQYF,TGTGCCAGCTCACCTTCGACAGGGGATGAGACCCAGTACTTC
-,-,TRBJ1-2,TRBV6-1,CASKAGGFYGYTF,TGTGCCAGCAAGGCGGGAGGATTCTATGGCTACACCTTC
-,-,TRBJ2-7,TRBV27,CASSLSVGLREQYF,TGTGCCAGCAGTTTATCAGTAGGGTTGAGGGAGCAGTACTTC
-,-,TRBJ2-2,TRBV10-3,CAITRDHPGELFF,TGTGCCATCACCAGGGACCATCCCGGGGAGCTGTTTTTT
once,-,TRBJ1-1,TRBV7-3,CASSLRGQNTEAFF,TGTGCCAGCAGCTTAAGGGGCCAGAACACTGAAGCTTTCTTT
-,TRBD1,TRBJ1-2,TRBV28,CASSSRTGYWRYGYTF,TGTGCCAGCAGTTCAAGGACAGGCTACTGGCGATATGGCTACACCTTC
-,-,TRBJ1-6,TRBV5-1,CASMEGLRNSPLHF,TGCGCCAGCATGGAGGGGCTGAGGAATTCACCCCTCCACTTT
few,TRBD1,TRBJ2-5,TRBV10-3,CAISVGTGETQYF,TGTGCCATCAGTGTCGGGACAGGGGAGACCCAGTACTTC
-,-,TRBJ2-3,TRBV6-6,CASSYSKLSGTDTQYF,TGTGCCAGCAGTTACTCGAAATTGTCAGGCACAGATACGCAGTATTTT
-,TRBD2,TRBJ2-3,TRBV19,CASSRDYTDTQYF,TGTGCCAGTAGCCGGGACTACACAGATACGCAGTATTTT
few,-,TRBJ1-2,TRBV5-6,CASSPLDQNGYTF,TGTGCCAGCAGCCCCCTGGATCAGAATGGCTACACCTTC
-,-,TRBJ1-2,TRBV21-1,CASSKGTGGYGYTF,TGTGCCAGCAGCAAAGGGACAGGGGGCTATGGCTACACCTTC